The 23 T cell receptor beta chains listed next were all sequenced from one sample in a study of T cells in Graves' hyperthyroidism and ophthalmopathy. TCR beta CDR3 regions were amplified from RNA. The primer set for the first-round RT-PCR of the TCR CDR3 was HTBI. From the multiplex PCR reads, TCRdb called clonotypes with MiXCR, one entry per CDR3 protein. The table lists approximately 510,000 distinct CDR3 sequences, roughly 20% of them singletons. The specimen sequenced was blood. Receptors were obtained from a man in his late teens or twenties with Graves' hyperthyroidism.

This clonotype was seen repeatedly, ten times or more. At one end, the junction sequence differs from germline, possibly due to a read error. The chain joins TRBV13 to TRBJ2-5; possible D gene TRBD2, 5 bases. The CDR3 spans 12 residues. Germline V gene lookup returns CDR1 PRHDT and CDR2 FYEKMQ (reference sequence). This CDR3 is CTSGGPVETQYF. Here the CDR3 DNA reads TGTACCAGCGGAGGCCCCGTAGAGACCCAGTACTTC.

The CDR3 sequence is CAILGNTGELFF. Here the CDR3 DNA reads TGTGCCATCCTCGGGAACACCGGGGAGCTGTTTTTT. The rearrangement uses TRBV12-3 or TRBV12-4 and TRBJ2-2; unclear D gene. The CDR3 totals 12 residues. With 10 bases removed from V and 1 base from J, the gap between germline ends came to 7 bases.

This clonotype was seen repeatedly, ten times or more. This chain links TRBV28 with TRBJ2-2; 12 nucleotides agree with TRBD1. The CDR3 spans 18 residues. From germline, CDR1 is MDHEN and CDR2 SYDVKM. V lost 7 bases to trimming and J lost 4 bases; unmatched junction nucleotides: 13. The CDR3 sequence is CASTPGQGADKFTGELFF. The CDR3 bases are TGTGCCAGCACCCCGGGACAGGGGGCGGATAAATTCACCGGGGAGCTGTTTTTT.

This clonotype was detected ten times or more. This chain uses TRBV6-5 with TRBJ1-2, with D unclear. CDR1 is MNHEY and CDR2 is SVGAGI in the germline V gene. The V end was cut by 0 bases, the J end by 3 bases, with 8 bases between. The CDR3 runs 14 residues. The DNA of the CDR3 is TGTGCCAGCAGTTACTCGAGGCAGTACTATGGCTACACCTTC. This encodes CASSYSRQYYGYTF.

This clonotype was seen at least ten times. The V call is TRBV28, the J call TRBJ1-2, with D uncertain. This CDR3 is 13 amino acids long. The germline gives CDR1 MDHEN, CDR2 SYDVKM. The germline V and J ends were trimmed by 1 base and 5 bases, with 8 bases remaining between them. This CDR3 reads CASSLFGQYGYTF. As DNA, the CDR3 is TGTGCCAGCAGTTTATTCGGGCAGTATGGCTACACCTTC.

A remark on this clonotype: No conserved phenylalanine or tryptophan ends this CDR3, so it is likely a read error. The chain carries TRBV12-3 or TRBV12-4 and TRBJ1-5; the D gene is possibly TRBD1 (5 bases). Between the trimmed V and J ends, which lost 9 bases and 7 bases, there was a span of 25 bases. This CDR3 contains 16 residues. CDR3 in amino acids: CASSIDRPRAGQPQHL. CDR3 DNA sequence: TGTGCCAGTAGTATAGATCGGCCCAGGGCCGGGCAGCCCCAGCATCTT.

V is TRBV24-1 and J is TRBJ2-2, with D possibly TRBD2 on 6 matching bases. Trimming took 4 bases from V and 0 from J, leaving 8 bases between them. The CDR3 is made up of 15 amino acids. CDR1 and CDR2 (germline): KGHDR, SFDVKD. CDR3 loop: CATSDSGANTGELFF. Written as DNA, the CDR3 is TGTGCCACCAGTGACTCGGGAGCGAACACCGGGGAGCTGTTTTTT.

At least ten counts were recorded for this clonotype. The CDR3: CASSFLDAQSGYTF. CDR3 in DNA: TGCGCCAGCAGCTTCCTGGACGCCCAGTCGGGCTACACCTTC. The chain combines TRBV5-1 with TRBJ1-2; D not resolved. Between the trimmed V and J ends, which lost 2 bases and 8 bases, there was a span of 16 bases. Looked up from germline, CDR1 is SGHRS and CDR2 is YFSETQ. CDR3 length equals 14 residues.

This clonotype was seen ten or more times. V gene TRBV6-5 combines with J gene TRBJ1-2; no firm D call. The ends were cut back, 0 bases at V and 4 bases at J, with 6 bases in the middle. CDR3 length: 13 residues. Germline values: CDR1 MNHEY, CDR2 SVGAGI. This CDR3 reads CASSYSRSYGYTF. In DNA form, the CDR3 reads TGTGCCAGCAGTTACTCCAGAAGCTATGGCTACACCTTC.

There are many counts of this clonotype. The chain links TRBV2 to TRBJ1-2; D is undetermined. With 5 bases removed from V and 8 bases from J, the gap between germline ends came to 15 bases. Germline V lookup: CDR1 SNHLY, CDR2 FYNNEI. The CDR3 is made up of 13 amino acids. DNA of the CDR3: TGTGCCAGCAGTTCACGGGGTGAATCGGGCTACACCTTC. This translates into CASSSRGESGYTF.

This clonotype was counted at least ten times. CDR3 nucleotides: TGTGCCATCAGTGAGAGGACAGGGGGTACTGAAGCTTTCTTT. It yields the protein CAISERTGGTEAFF. The chain carries TRBV10-3 and TRBJ1-1, with 10 positions matching TRBD1. J gave up 5 bases and V 2 bases, and 2 bases lay outside the gene matches. Germline lookup yields CDR1 ENHRY and CDR2 SYGVKD. CDR3 length: 14 residues.

The chain carries TRBV6-2 or TRBV6-3 and TRBJ1-1, with D maybe TRBD1 (6 bases). Per the germline V gene, CDR1 is MNHEY and CDR2 is SVGEGT. The CDR3 sequence is 15 residues long. The ends were cut back, 6 bases at V and 1 base at J, with 15 bases in the middle. The CDR3: CASSLGTHTNTEAFF. CDR3 nucleotide sequence: TGTGCCAGCAGCCTCGGGACACACACGAACACTGAAGCTTTCTTT.

At least ten counts were recorded for this clonotype. The rearrangement uses TRBV12-3 or TRBV12-4 and TRBJ1-1; 8 bases map to TRBD1. The CDR3 has 12 amino acids. V shed 5 bases and J 9 bases; nucleotides not matched to a gene: 5. CDR3 nucleotides: TGTGCCAGCAGTAAAACAGGGGGGCAAGCTTTCTTT. Amino acid sequence: CASSKTGGQAFF.

The chain is built from TRBV11-2 and TRBJ2-7; D remains ambiguous. The germline V gene has CDR1 SGHAT and CDR2 FQNNGV. V gave up 1 base and J gave up 5 bases, with 12 bases separating them. The CDR3 extends over 14 amino acids. The CDR3 coding sequence is TGTGCCAGCAGCTTAGTTTCCCATGATGACGAGCAGTACTTC. Protein product: CASSLVSHDDEQYF.

This clonotype occurred many times. The chain links TRBV28 to TRBJ1-1; 7 bases agree with TRBD1. The CDR3 totals 15 residues. Germline CDR1 reads MDHEN; CDR2 reads SYDVKM. The V gene end was trimmed by 4 bases and the J gene end by 3 bases; junction bases not matched to a gene: 8. The chain's CDR3 is CASSSGTETYTEAFF. In DNA, the CDR3 is TGTGCCAGCAGTTCCGGGACAGAAACTTACACTGAAGCTTTCTTT.

This clonotype was counted ten times or more. This chain joins TRBV28 and TRBJ1-2; D remains unclear. The CDR3 totals 16 residues. Deletions cut 6 bases from V and 8 bases from J, with 25 bases between. CDR1 and CDR2 from the germline V gene are MDHEN and SYDVKM. CDR3 in DNA: TGTGCCAGCAGCCCCATGGCCCCCCGGCGGCGGCGAGGCTACACCTTC. Translation: CASSPMAPRRRRGYTF.

The chain carries TRBV25-1 and TRBJ2-7; D is unresolved. Germline values: CDR1 MGHDK, CDR2 SYGVNS. Deletions cut 1 base from V and 6 bases from J, with 13 bases between. The CDR3 is made up of 14 amino acids. DNA of the CDR3: TGTGCCAGCAGTGAATCTCTCAGTCATCGCGAGCAGTACTTC. Amino acid sequence: CASSESLSHREQYF.

The chain links TRBV20-1 to TRBJ2-7, with a tentative D call TRBD2 (5 bases). The ends were cut back, 3 bases at V and 4 bases at J, with 7 bases in the middle. This CDR3 spans 11 amino acids. CDR1 is DFQATT and CDR2 is SNEGSKA in the germline V gene (reference sequence). The CDR3 DNA reads TGCAGTGCTAGCTGGAGGTACGAGCAGTACTTC. As protein: CSASWRYEQYF.

This clonotype was detected only a few times. This chain connects TRBV6-5 to TRBJ1-5; D is ambiguous. CDR1 is MNHEY and CDR2 is SVGAGI in the germline V gene. Trimming removed 2 bases from V and 6 bases from J, with 11 bases in between. The CDR3 is made up of 14 amino acids. CDR3 sequence reads: CASSYRRAPQPQHF. DNA for the CDR3: TGTGCCAGCAGTTACAGGAGGGCACCTCAGCCCCAGCATTTT.

This clonotype was recorded many times. The rearrangement uses TRBV28 and TRBJ1-2; unclear D gene. This CDR3 spans 13 amino acids. CDR1 is MDHEN, CDR2 SYDVKM, per germline. Trimming removed 2 bases at V and 8 bases at J, with 12 bases between. For the CDR3, the DNA is TGTGCCAGCAGTTTACGCGAGTTGGAAGGCTACACCTTC. Its translation: CASSLRELEGYTF.

The genes are TRBV29-1 and TRBJ1-2; 9 bases match TRBD1. Germline trimming cut 7 bases from V and 4 bases from J; bases unmatched to any gene: 7. The germline V gene has CDR1 SQVTM and CDR2 ANQGSEA. The CDR3 extends over 13 amino acids. CDR3 residues: CSDTGGAFYGYTF. In DNA, the CDR3 is TGCAGCGACACAGGGGGCGCCTTCTATGGCTACACCTTC.

In its sample, this clonotype was seen many times. The V call is TRBV12-3 or TRBV12-4, the J call TRBJ2-7, with unresolved D. V was cut by 2 bases and J by 6 bases, with 5 bases left in between. CDR3 length: 11 residues. The CDR3 sequence is CASSLQSEQYF. In DNA, the CDR3 is TGTGCCAGCAGTTTACAGTCCGAGCAGTACTTC.

This clonotype has at least ten counts. This chain connects TRBV7-8 to TRBJ1-2; 7 bases match TRBD1. This CDR3 is 12 amino acids long. CDR1 and CDR2 from the germline V gene are SGHVS and FQNEAQ. V dropped 2 bases and J dropped 8; count of bases not matched to a gene: 2. CDR3: CASSLRGLGYTF. Written as DNA, the CDR3 is TGTGCCAGCAGCTTAAGGGGGCTGGGCTACACCTTC.